Each of the 8 T cell receptor beta chains below was sequenced from the same sample in a study of CD8 T cells in ankylosing spondylitis. TCRdb reprocessed the 5' RACE reads via MiXCR and lists one record per CDR3 protein. The sample consists of 300,000 to 350,000 distinct CDR3 sequences, around 21% of them appearing once. Source material: blood, either unsorted or a sorted T cell fraction (not recorded which). These receptors originate from a female donor with ankylosing spondylitis or in good health (not recorded which).

CDR3 DNA: TGTGCCAGCAGGCCCCCGTCTAGCGGGTTGGAGACCCAGTACTTC. Protein product: CASRPPSSGLETQYF. The chain is built from TRBV7-2 and TRBJ2-5; 8 bases are a match to TRBD2. Per the germline V gene, CDR1 is SGHTA and CDR2 is FQGNSA. The trim removed 6 bases at V and 5 bases at J, leaving 11 bases unmatched. This CDR3 contains 15 residues.

This clonotype showed up just a few times. The chain is built from TRBV12-3 or TRBV12-4 and TRBJ2-1; D unclear. CDR3 size: 14 residues. Deletions cut 7 bases from V and 4 bases from J, with 14 bases between. CDR3 sequence reads: CASILNRAYNEQFF. As DNA, the CDR3 is TGTGCCAGCATTTTGAACCGGGCTTACAATGAGCAGTTCTTC.

V usage is TRBV15 and J usage is TRBJ1-2, with no clear D. Trimming cost V 0 bases and J 7 bases, with 12 bases left between them. The CDR3 covers 14 residues. Germline V gene lookup returns CDR1 LNHNV and CDR2 YYDKDF (reference sequence). The DNA for the CDR3 is TGTGCCACCAGCAGAGAGGTCCAAACGTTTGGCTACACCTTC. Translated, it gives CATSREVQTFGYTF.

The chain uses TRBV20-1 and TRBJ2-2; 7 bases fit TRBD1. From germline, CDR1 is DFQATT and CDR2 SNEGSKA (reference sequence). The length of the CDR3 is 14 residues. Unmatched junction bases numbered 4, after V lost 4 bases and J lost 2 bases. CDR3 in amino acids: CSAMTGLNTGELFF. The CDR3 DNA is TGCAGTGCTATGACAGGGCTAAACACCGGGGAGCTGTTTTTT.

This clonotype was recorded once. The chain employs TRBV15 and TRBJ2-5; D possibly uses TRBD1 or TRBD2 (6 bases each). V shed 6 bases and J shed 3 bases, with 14 bases lying between them. Germline V lookup: CDR1 LNHNV, CDR2 YYDKDF (reference sequence). The CDR3 totals 14 residues. In DNA, the CDR3 is TGTGCCACCAGGGAGGGGGATCGAGAAGAGACCCAGTACTTC. Translating it yields CATREGDREETQYF.

This clonotype was picked up a small number of times. The junction and the germline gene differ at one end; a read error may be behind it. This sequence joins TRBV20-1 and TRBJ2-7, with 7 nucleotides matching TRBD2. From germline, CDR1 is DFQATT and CDR2 SNEGSKA (reference sequence). The CDR3 runs 11 residues. The CDR3 DNA follows: TGCAGTGCTAGAGCAGGGACTACCCCCGTGTTC. This sequence encodes CSARAGTTPVF.

This clonotype appeared a few times. CDR3 sequence: CSARPTGDFSGYTF. The CDR3 nucleotides are TGCAGTGCTCGGCCGACAGGGGACTTTTCTGGCTACACCTTC. The V call is TRBV20-1, the J call TRBJ1-2; 8 positions match TRBD1. The junction had 12 bases not matched to a gene; V was cut back by 5 bases and J by 7 bases. Germline CDR1 DFQATT, CDR2 SNEGSKA (reference sequence). CDR3 size: 14 residues.

The sample holds a few counts of this clonotype. In nucleotides, the CDR3 is TGCGCCAGCAGCCAAGCTATTACCAGAGCCAAAAACATTCAGTACTTC. Translation: CASSQAITRAKNIQYF. This chain links TRBV4-3 with TRBJ2-4; D remains ambiguous. Per germline, CDR1 LGHNA and CDR2 YSLEER. V lost 1 base and J 0 bases, leaving 10 bases between the germline ends. There are 16 residues in the CDR3.